This T cell receptor beta chain was recorded in a study of blood T cell repertoires in COVID-19. Across the study: Both acute and convalescent COVID-19 samples were obtained from the United States, Italy and Spain.

Per the study methods: Estimation of nucleated cell counts was performed using reference gene primer amplification. Assay: immunoSEQ multiplex PCR; the TCRdb copy retains only in-frame clones and omits some. V, J and clone size are those of that table, while D and trimming were read from the DNA. Of approximately 490,000 clones listed, 88% are singletons. Participant age was roughly 18 to 95 years, and participants resided in fewer than 30 US areas. Germline CDR1 reads SGHVS; CDR2 reads FQNEAQ. V shed 4 bases, J shed 4 bases, and the junction held 9 bases outside the gene matches. This CDR3 has 15 amino acids.

The origin of this receptor is a woman aged 60-75 years who had recovered from COVID-19. Sequencing input: PBMCs or T cells enriched from blood (not recorded which). The V call is TRBV7-8, the J call TRBJ2-7, with TRBD2 matching over 8 bases. This CDR3 is CASSSYLGGAYEQYF. CDR3 sequence (DNA): TGTGCCAGCAGCTCCTACCTCGGGGGGGCTTACGAGCAGTACTTC.